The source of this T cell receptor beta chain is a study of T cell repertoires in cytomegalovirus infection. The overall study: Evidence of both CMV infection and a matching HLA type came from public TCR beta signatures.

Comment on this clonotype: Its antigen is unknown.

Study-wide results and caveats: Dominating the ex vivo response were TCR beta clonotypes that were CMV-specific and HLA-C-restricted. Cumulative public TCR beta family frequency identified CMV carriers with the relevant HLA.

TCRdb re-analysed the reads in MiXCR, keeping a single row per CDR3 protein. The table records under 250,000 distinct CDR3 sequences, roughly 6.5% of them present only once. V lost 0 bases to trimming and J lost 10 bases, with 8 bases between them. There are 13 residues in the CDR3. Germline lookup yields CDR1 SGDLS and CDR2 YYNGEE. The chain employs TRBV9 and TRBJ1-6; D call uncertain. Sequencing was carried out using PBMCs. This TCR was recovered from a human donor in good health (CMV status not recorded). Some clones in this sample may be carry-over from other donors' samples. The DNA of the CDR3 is TGTGCCAGCAGCGTAGAGTTTGGATCACCCCTCCACTTT. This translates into CASSVEFGSPLHF. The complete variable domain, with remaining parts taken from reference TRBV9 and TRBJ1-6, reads DSGVTQTPKHLITATGQRVTLRCSPRSGDLSVYWYQQSLDQGLQFLIQYYNGEERAKGNILERFSAQQFPDLHSELNLSSLELGDSALYFCASSVEFGSPLHFGNGTRLTVT.